The sequence of this T cell receptor (beta chain) was determined in a study of CD8 T cells in ankylosing spondylitis. V gave up 6 bases and J gave up 6 bases; unmatched junction bases: 4. CDR3 size: 13 residues. The germline gives CDR1 KGHDR, CDR2 SFDVKD. TCRdb analysed the 5' RACE reads with MiXCR anew, one entry per CDR3 protein. The repertoire holds 150,000 to 200,000 distinct CDR3 sequences, with 11% as singletons. This clonotype was observed at least ten times. The chain has TRBV24-1 and TRBJ2-1, with 7 bases lining up with TRBD2. This sequence was found in a male donor with ankylosing spondylitis or in good health (not recorded which). The sample comprised blood, either unsorted or a sorted T cell fraction (not recorded which). As DNA, the CDR3 is TGTGCCACCAGTCGGGTAGCGGGCAATGAGCAGTTCTTC. Amino acid sequence: CATSRVAGNEQFF.